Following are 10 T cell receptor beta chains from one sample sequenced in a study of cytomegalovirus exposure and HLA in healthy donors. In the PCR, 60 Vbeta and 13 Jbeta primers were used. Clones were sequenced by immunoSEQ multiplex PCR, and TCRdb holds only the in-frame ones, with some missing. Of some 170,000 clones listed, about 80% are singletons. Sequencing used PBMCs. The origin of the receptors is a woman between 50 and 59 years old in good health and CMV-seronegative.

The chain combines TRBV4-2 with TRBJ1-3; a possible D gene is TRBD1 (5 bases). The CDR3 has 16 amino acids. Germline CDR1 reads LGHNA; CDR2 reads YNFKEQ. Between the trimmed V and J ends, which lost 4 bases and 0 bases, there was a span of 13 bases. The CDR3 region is CASSPLGARSGNTIYF. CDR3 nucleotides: TGTGCCAGCAGCCCCCTTGGGGCACGCTCTGGAAACACCATATATTTT.

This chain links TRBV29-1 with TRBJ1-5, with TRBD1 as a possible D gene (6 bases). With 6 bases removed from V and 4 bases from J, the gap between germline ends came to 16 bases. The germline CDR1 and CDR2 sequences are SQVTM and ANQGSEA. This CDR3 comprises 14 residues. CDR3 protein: CSVATGSLNQPQHF. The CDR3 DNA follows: TGCAGCGTCGCAACAGGGAGCCTTAATCAGCCCCAGCATTTT. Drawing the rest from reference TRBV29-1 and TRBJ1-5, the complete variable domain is SAVISQKPSRDICQRGTSLTIQCQVDSQVTMMFWYRQQPGQSLTLIATANQGSEATYESGFVIDKFPISRPNLTFSTLTVSNMSPEDSSIYLCSVATGSLNQPQHFGDGTRLSIL.

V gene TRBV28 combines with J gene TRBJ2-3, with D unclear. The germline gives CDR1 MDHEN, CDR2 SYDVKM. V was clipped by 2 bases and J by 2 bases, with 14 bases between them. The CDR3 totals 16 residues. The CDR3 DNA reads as TGTGCCAGCAGTTTAATAGCATTGCCTCCCACAGATACGCAGTATTTT. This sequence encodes CASSLIALPPTDTQYF.

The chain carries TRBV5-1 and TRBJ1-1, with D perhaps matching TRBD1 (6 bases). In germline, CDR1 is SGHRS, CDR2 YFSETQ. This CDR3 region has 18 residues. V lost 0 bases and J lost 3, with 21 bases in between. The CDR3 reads CASSLGGWGGAGDTEAFF. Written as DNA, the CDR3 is TGCGCCAGCAGCTTGGGTGGCTGGGGGGGCGCCGGGGACACTGAAGCTTTCTTT.

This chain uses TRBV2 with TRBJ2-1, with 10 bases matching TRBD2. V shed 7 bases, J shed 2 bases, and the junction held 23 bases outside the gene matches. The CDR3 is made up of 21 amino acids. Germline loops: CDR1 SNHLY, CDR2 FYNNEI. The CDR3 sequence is CASTGGQASGGLQSTYNEQFF. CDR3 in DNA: TGTGCCAGCACAGGGGGTCAGGCTAGCGGGGGTCTACAATCTACCTACAATGAGCAGTTCTTC. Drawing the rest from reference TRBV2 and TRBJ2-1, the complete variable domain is EPEVTQTPSHQVTQMGQEVILRCVPISNHLYFYWYRQILGQKVEFLVSFYNNEISEKSEIFDDQFSVERPDGSNFTLKIRSTKLEDSAMYFCASTGGQASGGLQSTYNEQFFGPGTRLTVL.

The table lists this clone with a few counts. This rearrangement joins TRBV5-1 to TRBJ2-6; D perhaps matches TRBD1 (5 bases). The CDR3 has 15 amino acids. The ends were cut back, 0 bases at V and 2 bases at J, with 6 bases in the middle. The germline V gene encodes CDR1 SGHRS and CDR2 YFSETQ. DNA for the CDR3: TGCGCCAGCAGCTTGGCAGGGACTGGGGCCAACGTCCTGACTTTC. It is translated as CASSLAGTGANVLTF.

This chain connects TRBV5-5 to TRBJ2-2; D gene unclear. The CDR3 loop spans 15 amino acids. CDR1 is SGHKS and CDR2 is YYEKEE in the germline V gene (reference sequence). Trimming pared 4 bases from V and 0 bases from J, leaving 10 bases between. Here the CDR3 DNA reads TGTGCCAGCAGCACACAGATCTCGAACACCGGGGAGCTGTTTTTT. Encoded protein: CASSTQISNTGELFF. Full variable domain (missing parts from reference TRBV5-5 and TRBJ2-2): DAGVTQSPTHLIKTRGQQVTLRCSPISGHKSVSWYQQVLGQGPQFIFQYYEKEERGRGNFPDRFSARQFPNYSSELNVNALLLGDSALYLCASSTQISNTGELFFGEGSRLTVL.

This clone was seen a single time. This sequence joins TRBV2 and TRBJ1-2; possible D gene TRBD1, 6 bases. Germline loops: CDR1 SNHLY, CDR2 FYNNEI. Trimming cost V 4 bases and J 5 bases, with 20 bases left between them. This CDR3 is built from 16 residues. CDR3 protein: CASSGTDTGQLYGYTF. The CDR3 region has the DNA TGTGCCAGCAGTGGGACCGACACTGGACAGTTATATGGCTACACCTTC.

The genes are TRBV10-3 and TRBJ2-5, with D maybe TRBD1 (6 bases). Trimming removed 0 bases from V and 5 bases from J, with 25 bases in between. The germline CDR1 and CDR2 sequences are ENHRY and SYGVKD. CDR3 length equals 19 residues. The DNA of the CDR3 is TGTGCCATCAGTGAGTCATTCGCTAAAGGGGCAGGGGCCATGGAGACCCAGTACTTC. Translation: CAISESFAKGAGAMETQYF.

CDR3 sequence: CASSRPSGTSYEQYF. The CDR3 DNA reads TGTGCCAGCAGTCGTCCTAGCGGGACCTCCTACGAGCAGTACTTC. The chain joins TRBV28 to TRBJ2-7; TRBD2 matches at 9 bases. This CDR3 contains 15 residues. CDR1 MDHEN and CDR2 SYDVKM come from the germline V gene. After removal of 5 bases from V and 0 bases from J, the junction contained 5 bases not matched to a gene.